Listed below are T cell receptor beta chains from one sample, sequenced in a study of graft-versus-host responses after intestinal transplantation. Assay used: immunoSEQ multiplex PCR; TCRdb lists only in-frame clones, some missing. The sample has about 29,000 clones, approximately 90% seen once. The sequencing here drew on PBMCs, taken about 460 days after intestinal transplantation. Every receptor here comes from a human patient who received an intestinal transplant, so some T cells may come from the graft donor. CDR3s include the opening cysteine and the closing phenylalanine or tryptophan. D genes are given only for firm matches. Some rows mark clone size as missing; the rest say once, few, many or name a class of expanded clone.

V gene: TRBV7-9
clone size: -
D gene: -
J gene: TRBJ2-2
CDR3 DNA: TGTGCCAGCAGCCCCCCGCCTAGAGGGGCCGGGGAGCTGTTTTTT
CDR3 protein: CASSPPPRGAGELFF

V gene: TRBV29-1
clone size: -
D gene: TRBD2
J gene: TRBJ2-3
CDR3 DNA: TGCAGCGTTCTAGCGGGAGCAGATACGCAGTATTTT
CDR3 protein: CSVLAGADTQYF

V gene: TRBV4-2
clone size: -
D gene: TRBD2
J gene: TRBJ2-7
CDR3 DNA: TGTGCCAGCAGTCTTAGCGGGAGCTACGAGCAGTACTTC
CDR3 protein: CASSLSGSYEQYF

V gene: TRBV15
clone size: -
D gene: -
J gene: TRBJ1-2
CDR3 DNA: TGTGCCACCAGCAGAGGGCGGATAGGCCCTATCGGCTACACCTTC
CDR3 protein: CATSRGRIGPIGYTF

V gene: TRBV4-3
clone size: -
D gene: -
J gene: TRBJ1-2
CDR3 DNA: TGCGCCAGCAGCCAGAGGGCGGGCGCGGGAGGCTACACCTTC
CDR3 protein: CASSQRAGAGGYTF

V gene: TRBV5-6
clone size: -
D gene: -
J gene: TRBJ1-5
CDR3 DNA: TGTGCCAGCAGCTTGGCAAAGGGGCTCAGGCGGACCCAGCATTTT
CDR3 protein: CASSLAKGLRRTQHF

V gene: TRBV27
clone size: -
D gene: -
J gene: TRBJ2-3
CDR3 DNA: TGTGCCAGCAGTGGAGCCGCGACCACAGATACGCAGTATTTT
CDR3 protein: CASSGAATTDTQYF

V gene: TRBV29-1
clone size: once
D gene: TRBD1
J gene: TRBJ2-1
CDR3 DNA: TGCAGCGTTGGAGGGGGCGGGTACAATGAGCAGTTCTTC
CDR3 protein: CSVGGGGYNEQFF

V gene: TRBV2
clone size: few
D gene: TRBD2
J gene: TRBJ2-7
CDR3 DNA: TGTGCCAGCAGTGAAACTAGCGGGAGTACCTACGAGCAGTACTTC
CDR3 protein: CASSETSGSTYEQYF

V gene: TRBV29-1
clone size: once
D gene: -
J gene: TRBJ1-1
CDR3 DNA: TGCAGCGCCTATAGCTTTACAGGGCCGGGGAACACTGAAGCTTTCTTT
CDR3 protein: CSAYSFTGPGNTEAFF

V gene: TRBV25-1
clone size: -
D gene: -
J gene: TRBJ1-5
CDR3 DNA: TGTGCCAGCAGTGAATCCTCAGGGAACAATCAGCCCCGGCATTTT
CDR3 protein: CASSESSGNNQPRHF

V gene: TRBV6-1
clone size: -
D gene: -
J gene: TRBJ2-7
CDR3 DNA: TGTGCCAGCAGTGAATGGGTGGCGGCCACCTACGAGCAGTACTTC
CDR3 protein: CASSEWVAATYEQYF

V gene: TRBV19
clone size: -
D gene: TRBD2
J gene: TRBJ2-5
CDR3 DNA: TGTGCCAGTAGTACCCTAGCGGGAGTGGGAATCACTTACTTC
CDR3 protein: CASSTLAGVGITYF

V gene: TRBV2
clone size: -
D gene: -
J gene: TRBJ2-2
CDR3 DNA: TGTGCCAGCAGTGAAACCGGCAGTCTCACCGGGGAGCTGTTTTTT
CDR3 protein: CASSETGSLTGELFF

V gene: TRBV19
clone size: -
D gene: TRBD2
J gene: TRBJ2-1
CDR3 DNA: TGTGCCAGTAGTATCCTTCCGGGATCCCCGGGGGGAAATGAGCAGTTCTTC
CDR3 protein: CASSILPGSPGGNEQFF

V gene: TRBV5-1
clone size: -
D gene: -
J gene: TRBJ2-7
CDR3 DNA: TGCGCCAGCAGCTTGGATTTATCCTACGAGCAGTACTTC
CDR3 protein: CASSLDLSYEQYF

V gene: TRBV6-5
clone size: -
D gene: -
J gene: TRBJ2-2
CDR3 DNA: TGTGCCAGCATACAGGGTGGCACCGGGGAGCTGTTTTTT
CDR3 protein: CASIQGGTGELFF

V gene: TRBV19
clone size: -
D gene: -
J gene: TRBJ1-1
CDR3 DNA: TGTGCCAGTAGTATAGACGGCGGAGGCTTGGAAACTGAAGCTTTCTTT
CDR3 protein: CASSIDGGGLETEAFF

V gene: TRBV6-5
clone size: -
D gene: TRBD1
J gene: TRBJ2-7
CDR3 DNA: TGTGCCAGCAGTTACTCGTACTGGACAGGGTTGTACGAGCAGTACTTC
CDR3 protein: CASSYSYWTGLYEQYF

V gene: TRBV6-1
clone size: -
D gene: TRBD1
J gene: TRBJ1-4
CDR3 DNA: TGTGCCAGCAGGCCCCCCGGGACAGGGAGTGAAAAACTGTTTTTT
CDR3 protein: CASRPPGTGSEKLFF

V gene: TRBV29-1
clone size: -
D gene: TRBD1
J gene: TRBJ1-1
CDR3 DNA: TGCAGCGCAGTAGCAGGGGGCAGAACTGAAGCTTTCTTT
CDR3 protein: CSAVAGGRTEAFF

V gene: TRBV28
clone size: -
D gene: TRBD1
J gene: TRBJ2-4
CDR3 DNA: TGTGCCAGCAGTCCGAGACAGGGTACCAGAGCCAAAAACATTCAGTACTTC
CDR3 protein: CASSPRQGTRAKNIQYF

V gene: TRBV15
clone size: -
D gene: -
J gene: TRBJ2-1
CDR3 DNA: TGTGCCACCAGCACTCGGGACGGAGTGGATCTCGTGCAGTTCTTC
CDR3 protein: CATSTRDGVDLVQFF

V gene: TRBV4-1
clone size: -
D gene: -
J gene: TRBJ2-7
CDR3 DNA: TGCGCCAGCAGCCTGGGCTTTCCGTCCTACGAGCAGTACTTC
CDR3 protein: CASSLGFPSYEQYF

V gene: TRBV19
clone size: once
D gene: -
J gene: TRBJ1-2
CDR3 DNA: TGTGCCAGTAGTACTCCCGAAGTTCGGGGGTCGGACTATGGCTACACCTTC
CDR3 protein: CASSTPEVRGSDYGYTF

V gene: TRBV27
clone size: -
D gene: -
J gene: TRBJ1-6
CDR3 DNA: TGTGCCAGCCGGGGAGGCCTTATCTCCTATAATTCACCCCTCCACTTT
CDR3 protein: CASRGGLISYNSPLHF

V gene: TRBV11-2
clone size: -
D gene: TRBD2
J gene: TRBJ2-7
CDR3 DNA: TGTGCCAGCAGCTTAGGACTAGCGGGCTACGAGCAGTACTTC
CDR3 protein: CASSLGLAGYEQYF

V gene: TRBV14
clone size: once
D gene: TRBD1
J gene: TRBJ1-5
CDR3 DNA: TGTGCCAGCAGCCGACGCCGGGACAGCTGCAATCAGCCCCAGCATTTT
CDR3 protein: CASSRRRDSCNQPQHF

V gene: TRBV10-2
clone size: -
D gene: -
J gene: TRBJ2-2
CDR3 DNA: TGCGCCAGCAGTGACTTTAACACCGGGGAGCTGTTTTTT
CDR3 protein: CASSDFNTGELFF

V gene: TRBV6-5
clone size: -
D gene: -
J gene: TRBJ2-1
CDR3 DNA: TGTGCCAGCAGTGAAGTGTCTTGGAATGAGCAGTTCTTC
CDR3 protein: CASSEVSWNEQFF

V gene: TRBV5-1
clone size: once
D gene: -
J gene: TRBJ2-5
CDR3 DNA: TGCGCCAGCAGCTTAGTAGGGTTAGAGACCCAGTACTTC
CDR3 protein: CASSLVGLETQYF

V gene: TRBV2
clone size: -
D gene: -
J gene: TRBJ1-4
CDR3 DNA: TGTGCCAGCAGAGATACAGGTTTTGCTAATGAAAAACTGTTTTTT
CDR3 protein: CASRDTGFANEKLFF

V gene: TRBV10-3
clone size: once
D gene: TRBD1
J gene: TRBJ2-7
CDR3 DNA: TGTGCCATCAATCCGACAGGGAACCACGAGCAGTACTTC
CDR3 protein: CAINPTGNHEQYF

V gene: TRBV11-2
clone size: -
D gene: -
J gene: TRBJ1-1
CDR3 DNA: TGTGCCAGCAGCCGACATGTGGGATGGACTGAAGCTTTCTTT
CDR3 protein: CASSRHVGWTEAFF

V gene: TRBV9
clone size: -
D gene: TRBD2
J gene: TRBJ2-1
CDR3 DNA: TGTGCCAGCAGCGTGGAGACGCCCGGAGCGGGGCCACGCGCGTTCTTC
CDR3 protein: CASSVETPGAGPRAFF

V gene: TRBV11-3
clone size: -
D gene: -
J gene: TRBJ1-1
CDR3 DNA: TGTGCCAGCAGACGTTGGAGAGCGAGCACTGAAGCTTTCTTT
CDR3 protein: CASRRWRASTEAFF

V gene: TRBV7-2
clone size: -
D gene: -
J gene: TRBJ2-1
CDR3 DNA: TGTGCCAGCAGCTTAGCCGGTGTTAGTCTTTCGTTTGTCGGTTACAATGAGCAGTTCTTC
CDR3 protein: CASSLAGVSLSFVGYNEQFF

V gene: TRBV19
clone size: -
D gene: -
J gene: TRBJ2-1
CDR3 DNA: TGTGCCAGTAGTACCATCCAGGGGAAGAGCAATGAGCAGTTCTTC
CDR3 protein: CASSTIQGKSNEQFF

V gene: TRBV4-1
clone size: -
D gene: -
J gene: TRBJ1-2
CDR3 DNA: TGCGCCAGCAGCCAAGATGCTTCTTGGGTGGGCGGAAACTATGGCTACACCTTC
CDR3 protein: CASSQDASWVGGNYGYTF

V gene: TRBV18
clone size: -
D gene: -
J gene: TRBJ1-1
CDR3 DNA: TGTGCCAGCTCACCCCCGGGGAGGAACACTGAAGCTTTCTTT
CDR3 protein: CASSPPGRNTEAFF

V gene: TRBV18
clone size: -
D gene: -
J gene: TRBJ2-7
CDR3 DNA: TGTGCCAGCTCACCTCAGGGCAGAGCCTCCTACGAGCAGTACTTC
CDR3 protein: CASSPQGRASYEQYF

V gene: TRBV7-2
clone size: once
D gene: TRBD1
J gene: TRBJ1-2
CDR3 DNA: TGTGCCAGCAGACCGGGACAGGAGAATGGCTACACCTTC
CDR3 protein: CASRPGQENGYTF

V gene: TRBV5-1
clone size: -
D gene: TRBD2
J gene: TRBJ2-1
CDR3 DNA: TGCGCCAGCAGCTTGGGCGGGAGTGCCAATGAGCAGTTCTTC
CDR3 protein: CASSLGGSANEQFF

V gene: TRBV19
clone size: -
D gene: -
J gene: TRBJ1-1
CDR3 DNA: TGTGCCAGTAGTTTGGGACAGAACACTGAAGCTTTCTTT
CDR3 protein: CASSLGQNTEAFF

V gene: TRBV14
clone size: -
D gene: TRBD1
J gene: TRBJ1-2
CDR3 DNA: TGTGCCAGCAGCCACATCGACAGGGGATTGTATGGCTACACCTTC
CDR3 protein: CASSHIDRGLYGYTF

V gene: TRBV6-5
clone size: -
D gene: -
J gene: TRBJ1-5
CDR3 DNA: TGTGCCAGCAGTGAAGTGGCAGGAAATCAGCCCCAGCATTTT
CDR3 protein: CASSEVAGNQPQHF

V gene: TRBV6-5
clone size: -
D gene: TRBD1
J gene: TRBJ2-7
CDR3 DNA: TGTGCCAGCAAACCCGGGACAGCAAGCTACGAGCAGTACTTC
CDR3 protein: CASKPGTASYEQYF

V gene: TRBV2
clone size: -
D gene: -
J gene: TRBJ1-1
CDR3 DNA: TGTGCCAGCAGTGACGAGCAGAACACTGAAGCTTTCTTT
CDR3 protein: CASSDEQNTEAFF

V gene: TRBV4-1
clone size: -
D gene: -
J gene: TRBJ2-5
CDR3 DNA: TGCGCCAGCAGCCGGGGGATAGGAGATGAGACCCAGTACTTC
CDR3 protein: CASSRGIGDETQYF

V gene: TRBV5-1
clone size: few
D gene: -
J gene: TRBJ1-2
CDR3 DNA: TGCGCCAGCAGCTTGAGTACAGCTTATGGCTACACCTTC
CDR3 protein: CASSLSTAYGYTF

V gene: TRBV21-1
clone size: few
D gene: -
J gene: TRBJ2-2
CDR3 DNA: TGTGCCAGCAGCAAGGAGCCAAGGACCGGGGAGCTGTTTTTT
CDR3 protein: CASSKEPRTGELFF

V gene: TRBV10-1
clone size: -
D gene: -
J gene: TRBJ1-2
CDR3 DNA: TGCGCCAGAACAGACTACTATGGCTACACCTTC
CDR3 protein: CARTDYYGYTF

V gene: TRBV7-9
clone size: -
D gene: TRBD2
J gene: TRBJ2-1
CDR3 DNA: TGTGCCAGCAGCTTAGTAAGCGGGAGGGCCGTATGGGAGCAGTTCTTC
CDR3 protein: CASSLVSGRAVWEQFF

V gene: TRBV5-1
clone size: -
D gene: -
J gene: TRBJ1-3
CDR3 DNA: TGCGCCAGCAGCTTGGAGGGACCGAACTCTGGAAACACCATATATTTT
CDR3 protein: CASSLEGPNSGNTIYF

V gene: TRBV10-3
clone size: -
D gene: -
J gene: TRBJ2-7
CDR3 DNA: TGTGCCTCCTCCCGGGGGCTCCTCGAGCAGTACTTC
CDR3 protein: CASSRGLLEQYF

V gene: TRBV2
clone size: -
D gene: TRBD1
J gene: TRBJ1-6
CDR3 DNA: TGTGCCAGCAGTGAAACCGGGACAGCCGGGGGTTCACCCCTCCACTTT
CDR3 protein: CASSETGTAGGSPLHF

V gene: TRBV6-1
clone size: -
D gene: -
J gene: TRBJ2-3
CDR3 DNA: TGTGCCAGCAGGAGGACCCCACCTGCTCCAGATACGCAGTATTTT
CDR3 protein: CASRRTPPAPDTQYF